Shown below are 19 T cell receptor beta chains from a single sample sequenced in a study of T cell responses to AZD1222 COVID-19 vaccine. Using immunoSEQ multiplex PCR, the repertoire was profiled, and TCRdb retains in-frame clones only, with some absent. Of about 170,000 clones detected, just under 95% appear once; the ten largest clones hold roughly 1.6%. Sequenced material: peripheral blood, taken on day 0 of AZD1222 vaccination. The receptors stem from an adult in good health.

The chain has TRBV18 and TRBJ1-6; no firm D call. Germline CDR1 KGHSH, CDR2 LQKENI. V lost 2 bases and J 0 bases, leaving 8 bases between the germline ends. The CDR3 spans 16 residues. CDR3 sequence reads: CASSPDRASYNSPLHF. The CDR3 DNA follows: TGTGCCAGCTCACCAGACCGGGCCTCCTATAATTCACCCCTCCACTTT.

The CDR3 protein is CASSAYFRATNEKLFF. CDR3 nucleotide sequence: TGTGCCAGCAGCGCGTATTTCAGGGCTACTAATGAAAAACTGTTTTTT. The chain has TRBV7-9 and TRBJ1-4; D possibly corresponds to TRBD1 (5 bases). The CDR3 is 16 amino acids. Trimming took off 5 bases at V and 2 bases at J, with 15 bases between the two ends. Germline CDR1 is SEHNR and CDR2 is FQNEAQ (reference sequence). Variable domain in full (rest from reference TRBV7-9 and TRBJ1-4): DTGVSQNPRHKITKRGQNVTFRCDPISEHNRLYWYRQTLGQGPEFLTYFQNEAQLEKSRLLSDRFSAERPKGSFSTLEIQRTEQGDSAMYLCASSAYFRATNEKLFFGSGTQLSVL.

The rearrangement uses TRBV19 and TRBJ1-2; 9 bases agree with TRBD1. This CDR3 region has 14 residues. The trim removed 6 bases at V and 4 bases at J, leaving 6 bases unmatched. Looked up from germline, CDR1 is LNHDA and CDR2 is SQIVND (reference sequence). The CDR3 DNA reads TGTGCCAGTAGCCCCACAGGGGGCAGCTATGGCTACACCTTC. It yields the protein CASSPTGGSYGYTF.

The V and J genes are TRBV7-6 and TRBJ2-5; 8 bases agree with TRBD1. V trimming: 5 bases; J trimming: 9 bases; junction bases outside the gene matches: 14. The germline V gene encodes CDR1 SGHVS and CDR2 FNYEAQ. The CDR3 runs 15 residues. Written as DNA, the CDR3 is TGTGCCAGCAGCCTTGAGGGGGACAGGTGGAAGTCCCAGTACTTC. It yields the protein CASSLEGDRWKSQYF.

This chain joins TRBV25-1 and TRBJ1-4; 11 bases agree with TRBD1. The J segment lost 6 bases and the V segment lost 6 bases, leaving 6 bases of the junction unmatched. The CDR3 covers 15 residues. In germline, CDR1 is MGHDK, CDR2 SYGVNS. The CDR3 nucleotides are TGTGCCAGCAGGGACCCGGGACAGGGGGATGAAAAACTGTTTTTT. Residues: CASRDPGQGDEKLFF.

V is TRBV7-2 and J is TRBJ2-3; D remains ambiguous. V shed 0 bases and J shed 4 bases, with 11 bases lying between them. Germline CDR1 is SGHTA and CDR2 is FQGNSA. The CDR3 runs to 15 residues. In nucleotides, the CDR3 is TGTGCCAGCAGCTTAGCCCGGGCCCGCGCAGATACGCAGTATTTT. Its protein product is CASSLARARADTQYF.

The rearrangement links TRBV7-9 to TRBJ2-3, with D uncertain. Germline V gene data show CDR1 as SEHNR and CDR2 as FQNEAQ (reference sequence). Trimming left V 4 bases short and J 2 bases short, with 4 bases between. The CDR3 runs to 12 residues. CDR3: CASSSITDTQYF. The CDR3 DNA reads as TGTGCCAGCAGCTCAATCACAGATACGCAGTATTTT.

The chain recombines TRBV19 with TRBJ1-2; a possible D gene is TRBD1 (5 bases). Germline values: CDR1 LNHDA, CDR2 SQIVND (reference sequence). V lost 11 bases and J 6 bases, leaving 13 bases between the germline ends. This CDR3 spans 11 amino acids. DNA of the CDR3: TGTGCCGGGACTACAGGCCATGGCTACACCTTC. Its translation: CAGTTGHGYTF. Based on the CDR3 plus reference TRBV19 and TRBJ1-2, the full variable domain is DGGITQSPKYLFRKEGQNVTLSCEQNLNHDAMYWYRQDPGQGLRLIYYSQIVNDFQKGDIAEGYSVSREKKESFPLTVTSAQKNPTAFYLCAGTTGHGYTFGSGTRLTVV.

The V gene is TRBV4-3, the J gene TRBJ2-6, with D possibly TRBD1 on 5 matching bases. Germline V gene sequence: CDR1 LGHNA, CDR2 YSLEER. There are 15 residues in the CDR3. V was clipped by 2 bases and J by 2 bases, with 7 bases between them. The CDR3 is CASSQRGTGANVLTF. CDR3 nucleotides: TGCGCCAGCAGCCAAAGGGGAACTGGGGCCAACGTCCTGACTTTC.

The rearrangement links TRBV9 to TRBJ1-4; no definite D call. V lost 3 bases and J lost 3, with 12 bases in between. The germline V gene has CDR1 SGDLS and CDR2 YYNGEE. This CDR3 comprises 15 residues. CDR3 DNA: TGTGCCAGCAGCGCGACGGATTTGGCTAATGAAAAACTGTTTTTT. This codes for CASSATDLANEKLFF.

V and J are TRBV27 and TRBJ2-7; D possibly uses TRBD1 or TRBD2 (5 bases each). With 4 bases removed from V and 4 bases from J, the gap between germline ends came to 17 bases. Germline values: CDR1 MNHEY, CDR2 SMNVEV (reference sequence). The CDR3 length is 15 residues. In DNA form, the CDR3 reads TGTGCCAGCAGTTCCGGCCTAGGGGAGACGTACGAGCAGTACTTC. As protein: CASSSGLGETYEQYF.

This clone has only one observation. The V gene is TRBV18, the J gene TRBJ2-7, with 13 positions matching TRBD2. The CDR3 totals 19 residues. Germline CDR1 KGHSH, CDR2 LQKENI. V gave up 3 bases and J gave up 2 bases; unmatched junction bases: 13. CDR3 nucleotides: TGTGCCAGCTCACCCTTGACTAGCGGGAGGAACGGAGGAACCTACGAGCAGTACTTC. The encoded protein is CASSPLTSGRNGGTYEQYF.

The rearrangement links TRBV2 to TRBJ1-1; no clear D gene. Germline-derived CDR1 and CDR2 are SNHLY and FYNNEI. Trimming pared 1 base from V and 3 bases from J, leaving 6 bases between. CDR3 length equals 13 residues. The chain's CDR3 is CASSEELHTEAFF. In DNA, the CDR3 is TGTGCCAGCAGTGAAGAGCTCCACACTGAAGCTTTCTTT. Supplemented by reference TRBV2 and TRBJ1-1, the full variable domain reads EPEVTQTPSHQVTQMGQEVILRCVPISNHLYFYWYRQILGQKVEFLVSFYNNEISEKSEIFDDQFSVERPDGSNFTLKIRSTKLEDSAMYFCASSEELHTEAFFGQGTRLTVV.

The rearrangement links TRBV28 to TRBJ1-2; TRBD1 aligns across 11 bases. This CDR3 region has 14 residues. Germline CDR1 reads MDHEN; CDR2 reads SYDVKM. With 6 bases clipped from V and 8 bases from J, the junction kept 8 bases outside the gene matches. Written as DNA, the CDR3 is TGTGCCAGCAGCGGGACAGGGGGGTTACACGGCTACACCTTC. Translating it yields CASSGTGGLHGYTF.

This sequence joins TRBV5-1 and TRBJ1-2; D gene uncertain. Germline-derived CDR1 and CDR2 are SGHRS and YFSETQ. The CDR3 is 11 residues long. With 0 bases removed from V and 6 bases from J, the gap between germline ends came to 3 bases. The CDR3 DNA sequence: TGCGCCAGCAGCTTGGGGCATGGCTACACCTTC. It yields the protein CASSLGHGYTF.

The chain employs TRBV2 and TRBJ1-4; D is unclear. Trimming removed 7 bases at V and 0 bases at J, with 18 bases between. The CDR3 runs 17 residues. From germline, CDR1 is SNHLY and CDR2 FYNNEI. The CDR3 coding sequence is TGTGCCAGCAAGGGTGGTCGGGGAGCAGCAACTAATGAAAAACTGTTTTTT. Encoded protein: CASKGGRGAATNEKLFF.

V gene TRBV19 combines with J gene TRBJ1-2; 7 bases align to TRBD1. The CDR3 spans 12 residues. CDR1 and CDR2 from the germline V gene are LNHDA and SQIVND (reference sequence). The junction had 5 bases not matched to a gene; V was cut back by 8 bases and J by 5 bases. CDR3 amino acids: CASHRGGYGYTF. As DNA, the CDR3 is TGTGCCAGTCACAGGGGAGGGTATGGCTACACCTTC. The full variable domain, completed using reference TRBV19 and TRBJ1-2, is DGGITQSPKYLFRKEGQNVTLSCEQNLNHDAMYWYRQDPGQGLRLIYYSQIVNDFQKGDIAEGYSVSREKKESFPLTVTSAQKNPTAFYLCASHRGGYGYTFGSGTRLTVV.

This chain links TRBV19 with TRBJ1-1, with unresolved D. This CDR3 has 15 amino acids. V was cut by 4 bases and J by 0 bases, with 12 bases left in between. Germline assignment: CDR1 LNHDA and CDR2 SQIVND (reference sequence). This CDR3 is CASSTLPGMNTEAFF. CDR3 nucleotides: TGTGCCAGTAGTACTCTACCGGGCATGAACACTGAAGCTTTCTTT.

The gene calls are TRBV4-1 and TRBJ1-4; D is perhaps TRBD1 (6 bases). The length of the CDR3 is 15 residues. Germline CDR1 and CDR2: MGHRA and YSYEKL. Between the trimmed V and J ends, which lost 4 bases and 0 bases, there was a span of 9 bases. CDR3 in DNA: TGCGCCAGCAGCCGGCGGACAGCAACTAATGAAAAACTGTTTTTT. As protein: CASSRRTATNEKLFF.